This TCR beta chain was sequenced during a study of blood T cells in healthy people across ages. Then a second PCR, running about 6 to 11 cycles, was carried out with a sample-barcoded 5' primer and a J-beta primer mix. Every molecule of cDNA carried a tag from a template-switch adaptor with 12 random nucleotides. One entry per CDR3 protein, called by TCRdb with MiXCR from the 5' RACE reads. In the table there are 1.5 million to 2 million distinct CDR3 sequences, about 30% of which are singletons. To note about this clonotype: A single base separates this from a much larger clone, so it may be a read error.

Sequences were obtained from blood. The receptor was isolated from a woman in her thirties in good health.

Here the CDR3 reads CASSSRATEEQFF. The CDR3 bases are TGTGCCAGCAGTTCGAGGGCCACCGAGGAGCAGTTCTTC. J is TRBJ2-1 and V is TRBV27; the D gene is possibly TRBD2 (5 bases). Trimming shortened V by 4 bases and J by 10 bases, and 14 bases separated the two germline ends. The germline V gene has CDR1 MNHEY and CDR2 SMNVEV (reference sequence). This CDR3 is built from 13 residues.